This record covers a single TCR beta chain. No antigen is known for it. The sample is drawn from a study of T cell repertoires in cytomegalovirus infection. Across the study: TCR beta signatures that were public indicated CMV infection and matching HLA type. The study's findings and limits: Carriage of CMV together with the relevant HLA was identifiable through cumulative public TCR beta family frequency. It was HLA-C-restricted CMV-specific TCR beta clonotypes that dominated the response ex vivo.

The CDR3 covers 16 residues. Germline loops: CDR1 SGHVS, CDR2 FNYEAQ. J gave up 0 bases and V 7 bases, and 12 bases lay outside the gene matches. One entry per CDR3 protein, called by TCRdb with MiXCR from the reads. The sample holds 500,000 or so distinct CDR3 sequences, 15% to 20% seen once. Sequenced: CD8+ T cells from PBMCs. This TCR came from a human donor in good health (CMV status not recorded). Some clones in this sample may be carry-over from other donors' samples. The V gene is TRBV7-6, the J gene TRBJ2-7; TRBD2 matches 7 bases. In nucleotides, the CDR3 is TGTGCCAGCATTCTGGGGGGGGAAGGGAGCTCCTACGAGCAGTACTTC. It is translated as CASILGGEGSSYEQYF.